This T cell receptor beta chain came from a study of CD8+ T cells in alopecia areata. Study-level information: Patients in the treated group were given tofacitinib by mouth, 5 to 10 mg twice a day. Study conclusions and caveats: Normal scalp showed lower clonality than lesional scalp, especially alopecia totalis/universalis. Scalp clonality dropped significantly under tofacitinib, as did expanded CD8+ top-100 clones.

RNA extraction and reverse transcription yielded cDNA as sequencing template. Data came from immunoSEQ multiplex PCR; TCRdb stores just in-frame clones and leaves some out. The sample carries over 150,000 clones, about 60% recorded once. In regard to this clone: Its antigen remains unknown.

Germline CDR1 is ENHRY and CDR2 is SYGVKD. V lost 4 bases to trimming and J lost 0 bases, with 4 bases between them. This CDR3 is built from 13 residues. Treatment here: oral pan-JAK inhibitor, 5-10 mg twice daily. Material: CD8+ T cells sorted from blood, obtained at week 24, from a patient treated with tofacitinib. This clonotype originated in a human donor with alopecia areata. The chain uses TRBV10-3 and TRBJ1-5; D not resolved. The CDR3 loop is CAISGYSNQPQHF. The CDR3 DNA follows: TGTGCCATCAGTGGGTATAGCAATCAGCCCCAGCATTTT.